This T cell receptor beta chain was profiled in a study of CD8 T cells in ankylosing spondylitis. TCRdb fed the 5' RACE reads into MiXCR, producing one record per CDR3 protein. Of approximately 140,000 distinct CDR3 sequences detected, roughly 44% appear once; the ten largest clones hold over 12%. Germline V gives CDR1 SNHLY, CDR2 FYNNEI. Germline trimming cut 9 bases from V and 5 bases from J; bases unmatched to any gene: 3. This CDR3 has 14 residues. The chain links TRBV2 to TRBJ2-1; TRBD2 aligns across 14 bases. Source material: synovial fluid, either unsorted or a sorted T cell fraction (not recorded which). This receptor was obtained from a male donor with ankylosing spondylitis. DNA of the CDR3: TGTGCCAGGAGACTAGCGGGAGGGAACAATGAGCAGTTCTTC. Amino acids: CARRLAGGNNEQFF. Full variable domain (remainder filled in from reference TRBV2 and TRBJ2-1): EPEVTQTPSHQVTQMGQEVILRCVPISNHLYFYWYRQILGQKVEFLVSFYNNEISEKSEIFDDQFSVERPDGSNFTLKIRSTKLEDSAMYFCARRLAGGNNEQFFGPGTRLTVL.